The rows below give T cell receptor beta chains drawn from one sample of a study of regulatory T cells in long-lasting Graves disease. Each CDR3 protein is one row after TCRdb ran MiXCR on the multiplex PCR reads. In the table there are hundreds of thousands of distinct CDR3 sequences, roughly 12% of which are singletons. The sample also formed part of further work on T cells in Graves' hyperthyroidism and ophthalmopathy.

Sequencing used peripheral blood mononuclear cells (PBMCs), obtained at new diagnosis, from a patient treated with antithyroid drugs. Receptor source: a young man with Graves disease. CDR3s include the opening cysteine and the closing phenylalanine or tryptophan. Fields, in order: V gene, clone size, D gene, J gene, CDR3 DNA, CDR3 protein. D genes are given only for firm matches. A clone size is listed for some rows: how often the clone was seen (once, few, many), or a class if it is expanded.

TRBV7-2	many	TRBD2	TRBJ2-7	TGTGCCAGCACCGAGCGGGGCTCCTACGAGCAGTACTTC	CASTERGSYEQYF
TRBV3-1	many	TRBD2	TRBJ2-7	TGTGCCAGCAGCCAAACACCGGGACTAGCGTACGAGCAGTACTTC	CASSQTPGLAYEQYF
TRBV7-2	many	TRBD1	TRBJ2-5	TGTGCCAGCAGCGGGTGGACAGGGGAGACCCAGTACTTC	CASSGWTGETQYF
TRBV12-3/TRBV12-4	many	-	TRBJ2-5	TGTGCCAGCAGCCTAACAGGGAAGGGCGCCCAAGAGACCCAGTACTTC	CASSLTGKGAQETQYF
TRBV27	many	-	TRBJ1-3	TGTGCCAGCTCTGAGGATTATGGGAGCTCTGGAAACACCATATATTTT	CASSEDYGSSGNTIYF
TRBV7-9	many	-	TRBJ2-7	TGTGCCAGCAGCTTAACGCGGGATCACGAGCAGTACTTC	CASSLTRDHEQYF
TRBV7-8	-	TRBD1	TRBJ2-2	TGTGCCAGCAGCCGGGGCACCGGGACAGGGGAAGTTGGGGAGCTGTTTTTT	CASSRGTGTGEVGELFF
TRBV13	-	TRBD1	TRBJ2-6	TGTGCCAGCAGCGCAGGGGGCGAAGGGTCTGGGGCCAACGTCCTGACTTTC	CASSAGGEGSGANVLTF
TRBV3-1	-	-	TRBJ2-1	TGTGCCAGCAGCCCCCAGCGGCCCTCCTACAATGAGCAGTTCTTC	CASSPQRPSYNEQFF
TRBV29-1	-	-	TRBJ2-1	TGCAGCGTGCTCACTAGACTCAATGAGCAGTTCTTC	CSVLTRLNEQFF
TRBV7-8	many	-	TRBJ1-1	TGTGCCAGCAGCTTTCGGCGGGCAGACACTGAAGCTTTCTTT	CASSFRRADTEAFF
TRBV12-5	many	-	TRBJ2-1	TGTGCTAGTCCTTTTCGGGGGGCTCGCTCCTACAATGAGCAGTTCTTC	CASPFRGARSYNEQFF
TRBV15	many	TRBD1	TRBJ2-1	TGTGCCACCAGCAGCCGGGACAGGGTATCCAATGAGCAGTTCTTC	CATSSRDRVSNEQFF
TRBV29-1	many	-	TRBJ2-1	TGCAGCGTTGAAGATCCGCGTCCTCTTCAGTTCTTC	CSVEDPRPLQFF